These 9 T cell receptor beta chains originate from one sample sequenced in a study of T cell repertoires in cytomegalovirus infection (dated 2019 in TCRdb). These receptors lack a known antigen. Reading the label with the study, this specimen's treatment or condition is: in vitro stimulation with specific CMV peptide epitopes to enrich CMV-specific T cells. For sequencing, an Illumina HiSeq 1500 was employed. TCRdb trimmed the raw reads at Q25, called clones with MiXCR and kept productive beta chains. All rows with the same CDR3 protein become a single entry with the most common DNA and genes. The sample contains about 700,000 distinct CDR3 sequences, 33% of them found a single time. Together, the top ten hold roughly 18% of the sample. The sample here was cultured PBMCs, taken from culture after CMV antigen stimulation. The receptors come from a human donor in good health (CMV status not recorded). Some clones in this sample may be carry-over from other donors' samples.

CDR3 residues: CASSLAFRGGGNEQFF. The CDR3 DNA reads as TGTGCCAGCAGCTTAGCCTTCCGGGGGGGCGGGAATGAGCAGTTCTTC. The rearrangement uses TRBV7-6 and TRBJ2-1; TRBD2 aligns across 8 bases. Germline V CDR1 and CDR2: SGHVS, FNYEAQ. V lost 0 bases to trimming and J lost 7 bases; unmatched junction nucleotides: 8. The CDR3 contains 16 residues.

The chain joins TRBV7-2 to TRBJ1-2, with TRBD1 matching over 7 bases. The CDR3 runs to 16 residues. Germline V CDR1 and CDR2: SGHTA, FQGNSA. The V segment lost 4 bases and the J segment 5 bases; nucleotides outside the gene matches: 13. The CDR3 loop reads CASSSGGGQSIYGYTF. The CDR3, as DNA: TGTGCCAGCAGCTCCGGGGGGGGACAGAGTATATATGGCTACACCTTC.

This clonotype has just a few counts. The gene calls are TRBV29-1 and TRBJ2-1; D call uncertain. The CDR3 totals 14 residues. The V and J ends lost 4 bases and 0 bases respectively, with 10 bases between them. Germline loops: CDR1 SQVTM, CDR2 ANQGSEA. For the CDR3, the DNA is TGCAGCGTTGCCCAGGCTAGCTCCTACAATGAGCAGTTCTTC. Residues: CSVAQASSYNEQFF.

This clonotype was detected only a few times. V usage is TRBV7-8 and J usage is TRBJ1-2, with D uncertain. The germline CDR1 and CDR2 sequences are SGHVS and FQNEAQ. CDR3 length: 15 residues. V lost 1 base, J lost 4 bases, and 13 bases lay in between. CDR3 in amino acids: CASSLEPGRSYGYTF. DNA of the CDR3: TGTGCCAGCAGCTTAGAGCCTGGGCGATCCTATGGCTACACCTTC.

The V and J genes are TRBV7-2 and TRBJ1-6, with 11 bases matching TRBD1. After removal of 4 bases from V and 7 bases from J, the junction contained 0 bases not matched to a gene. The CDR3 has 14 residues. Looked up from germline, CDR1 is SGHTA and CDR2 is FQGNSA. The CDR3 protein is CASSWDRGNSPLHF. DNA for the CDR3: TGTGCCAGCAGCTGGGACAGGGGGAATTCACCCCTCCACTTT. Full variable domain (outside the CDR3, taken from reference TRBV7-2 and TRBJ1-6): GAGVSQSPSNKVTEKGKDVELRCDPISGHTALYWYRQSLGQGLEFLIYFQGNSAPDKSGLPSDRFSAERTGGSVSTLTIQRTQQEDSAVYLCASSWDRGNSPLHFGNGTRLTVT.

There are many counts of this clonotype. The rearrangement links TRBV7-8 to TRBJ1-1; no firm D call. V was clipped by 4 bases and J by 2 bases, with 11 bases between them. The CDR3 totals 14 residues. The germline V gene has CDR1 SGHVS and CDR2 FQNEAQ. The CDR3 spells CASSYGAGNTEAFF. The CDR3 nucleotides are TGTGCCAGCAGCTATGGAGCAGGTAACACTGAAGCTTTCTTT.

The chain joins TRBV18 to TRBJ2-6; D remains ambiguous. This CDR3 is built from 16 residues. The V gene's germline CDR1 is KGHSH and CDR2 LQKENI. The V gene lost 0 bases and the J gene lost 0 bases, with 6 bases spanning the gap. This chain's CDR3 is CASSPPLGSGANVLTF. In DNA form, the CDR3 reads TGTGCCAGCTCACCACCGTTAGGCTCTGGGGCCAACGTCCTGACTTTC.

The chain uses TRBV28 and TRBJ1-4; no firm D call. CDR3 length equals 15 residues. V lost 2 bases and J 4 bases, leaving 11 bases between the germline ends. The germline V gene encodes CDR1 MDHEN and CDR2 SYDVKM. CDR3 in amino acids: CASSLGVGLNEKLFF. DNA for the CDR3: TGTGCCAGCAGTTTAGGGGTCGGTCTTAATGAAAAACTGTTTTTT.

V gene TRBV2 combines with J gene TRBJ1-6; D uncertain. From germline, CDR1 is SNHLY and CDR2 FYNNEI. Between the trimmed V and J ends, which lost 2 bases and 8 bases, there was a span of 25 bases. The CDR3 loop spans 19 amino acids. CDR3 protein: CASSEIFVFQPISDSPLHF. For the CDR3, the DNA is TGTGCCAGCAGTGAAATTTTCGTATTCCAACCCATTTCGGATTCACCCCTCCACTTT.